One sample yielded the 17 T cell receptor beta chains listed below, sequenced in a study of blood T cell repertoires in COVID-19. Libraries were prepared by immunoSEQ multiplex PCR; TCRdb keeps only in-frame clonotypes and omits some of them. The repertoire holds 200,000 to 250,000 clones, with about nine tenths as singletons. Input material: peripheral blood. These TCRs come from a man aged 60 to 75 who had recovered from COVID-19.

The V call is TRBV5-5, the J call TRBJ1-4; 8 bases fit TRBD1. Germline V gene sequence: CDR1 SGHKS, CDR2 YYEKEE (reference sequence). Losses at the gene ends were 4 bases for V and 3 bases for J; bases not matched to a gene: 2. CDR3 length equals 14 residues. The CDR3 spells CASSRTGSNEKLFF. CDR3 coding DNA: TGTGCCAGCAGCCGGACAGGGTCTAATGAAAAACTGTTTTTT.

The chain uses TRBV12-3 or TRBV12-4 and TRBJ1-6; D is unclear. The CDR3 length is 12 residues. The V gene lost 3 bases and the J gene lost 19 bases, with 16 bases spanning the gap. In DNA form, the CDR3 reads TGTGCCAGCAGTTTGGAGGGCACTCGAACACACTTT. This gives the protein CASSLEGTRTHF.

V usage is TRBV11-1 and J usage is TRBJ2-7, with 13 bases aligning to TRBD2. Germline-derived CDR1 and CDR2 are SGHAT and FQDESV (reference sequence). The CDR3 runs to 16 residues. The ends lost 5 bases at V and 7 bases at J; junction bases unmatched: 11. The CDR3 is CASSQGLAGIEKEQYF. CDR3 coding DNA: TGTGCCAGCAGCCAGGGACTAGCGGGAATAGAGAAGGAGCAGTACTTC. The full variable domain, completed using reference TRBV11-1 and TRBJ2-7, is EAEVAQSPRYKITEKSQAVAFWCDPISGHATLYWYRQILGQGPELLVQFQDESVVDDSQLPKDRFSAERLKGVDSTLKIQPAELGDSAMYLCASSQGLAGIEKEQYFGPGTRLTVT.

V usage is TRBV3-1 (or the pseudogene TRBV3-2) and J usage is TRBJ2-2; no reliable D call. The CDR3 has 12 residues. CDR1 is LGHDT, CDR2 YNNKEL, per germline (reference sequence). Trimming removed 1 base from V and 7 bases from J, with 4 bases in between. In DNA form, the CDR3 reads TGTGCCAGCAGCCAAGTAGACGGGGAGCTGTTTTTT. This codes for CASSQVDGELFF.

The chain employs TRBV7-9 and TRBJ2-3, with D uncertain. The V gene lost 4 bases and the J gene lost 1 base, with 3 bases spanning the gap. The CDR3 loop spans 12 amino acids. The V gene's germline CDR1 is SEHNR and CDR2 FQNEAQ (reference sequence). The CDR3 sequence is CASSSRTDTQYF. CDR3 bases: TGTGCCAGCAGCTCTCGCACAGATACGCAGTATTTT.

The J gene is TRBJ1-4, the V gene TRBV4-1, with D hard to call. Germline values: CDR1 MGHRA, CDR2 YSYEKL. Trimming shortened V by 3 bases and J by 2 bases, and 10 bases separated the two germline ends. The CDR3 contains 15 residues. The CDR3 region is CASSHGELTNEKLFF. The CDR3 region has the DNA TGCGCCAGCAGCCACGGGGAGTTGACTAATGAAAAACTGTTTTTT.

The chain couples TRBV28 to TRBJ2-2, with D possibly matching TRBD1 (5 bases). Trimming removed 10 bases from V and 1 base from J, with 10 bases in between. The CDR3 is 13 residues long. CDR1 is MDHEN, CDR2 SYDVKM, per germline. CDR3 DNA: TGTGCCATCGAAACAGGGAACACCGGGGAGCTGTTTTTT. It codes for CAIETGNTGELFF.

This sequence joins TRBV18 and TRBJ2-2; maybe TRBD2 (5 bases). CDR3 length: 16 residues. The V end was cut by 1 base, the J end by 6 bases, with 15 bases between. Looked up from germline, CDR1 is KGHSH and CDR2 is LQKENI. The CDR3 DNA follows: TGTGCCAGCTCACCACTTTTGGGAGAGGAGGCCGGGGAGCTGTTTTTT. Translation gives CASSPLLGEEAGELFF.

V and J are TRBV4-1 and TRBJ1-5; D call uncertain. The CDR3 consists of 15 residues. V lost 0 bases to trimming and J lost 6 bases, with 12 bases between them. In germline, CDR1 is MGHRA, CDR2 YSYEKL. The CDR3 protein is CASSQEAGPGQPQHF. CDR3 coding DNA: TGCGCCAGCAGCCAAGAAGCGGGTCCGGGTCAGCCCCAGCATTTT.

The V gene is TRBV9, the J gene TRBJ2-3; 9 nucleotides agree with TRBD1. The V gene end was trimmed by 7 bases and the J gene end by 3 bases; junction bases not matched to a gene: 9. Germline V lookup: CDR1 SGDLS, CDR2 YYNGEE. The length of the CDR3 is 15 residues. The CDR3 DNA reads TGTGCCAGCGGCAAACAGGGGGCGCCGACAGATACGCAGTATTTT. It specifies CASGKQGAPTDTQYF.

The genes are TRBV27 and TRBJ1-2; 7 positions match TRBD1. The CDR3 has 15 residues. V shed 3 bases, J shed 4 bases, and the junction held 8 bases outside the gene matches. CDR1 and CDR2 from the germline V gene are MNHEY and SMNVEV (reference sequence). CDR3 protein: CASSLTTRGSYGYTF. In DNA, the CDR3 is TGTGCCAGCAGTTTGACCACCAGGGGGTCCTATGGCTACACCTTC.

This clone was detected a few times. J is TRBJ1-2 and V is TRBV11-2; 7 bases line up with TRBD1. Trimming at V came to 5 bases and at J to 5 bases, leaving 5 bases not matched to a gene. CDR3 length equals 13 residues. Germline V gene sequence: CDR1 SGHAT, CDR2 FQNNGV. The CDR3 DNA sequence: TGTGCCAGCAGCCCTACAGGGGAGTATGGCTACACCTTC. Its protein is CASSPTGEYGYTF.

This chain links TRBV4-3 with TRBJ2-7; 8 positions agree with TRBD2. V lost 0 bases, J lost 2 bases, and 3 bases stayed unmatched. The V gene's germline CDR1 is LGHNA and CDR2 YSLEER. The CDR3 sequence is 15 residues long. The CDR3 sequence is CASSQDPGGPYEQYF. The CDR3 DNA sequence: TGCGCCAGCAGCCAAGATCCGGGAGGGCCCTACGAGCAGTACTTC.

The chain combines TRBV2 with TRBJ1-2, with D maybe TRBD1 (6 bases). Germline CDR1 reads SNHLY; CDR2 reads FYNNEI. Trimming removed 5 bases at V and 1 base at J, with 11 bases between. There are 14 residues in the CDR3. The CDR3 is CASSRDMSNYGYTF. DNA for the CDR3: TGTGCCAGCAGTCGGGACATGAGTAACTATGGCTACACCTTC.

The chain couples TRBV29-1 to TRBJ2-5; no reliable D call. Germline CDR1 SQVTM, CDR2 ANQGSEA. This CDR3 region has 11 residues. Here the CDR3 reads CKALWAETQYF. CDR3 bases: TGCAAGGCACTTTGGGCGGAGACCCAGTACTTC.

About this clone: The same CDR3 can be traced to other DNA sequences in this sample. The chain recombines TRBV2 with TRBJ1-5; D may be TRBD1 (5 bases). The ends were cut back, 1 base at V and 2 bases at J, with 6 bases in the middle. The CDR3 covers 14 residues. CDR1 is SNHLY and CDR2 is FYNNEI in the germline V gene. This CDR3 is CASSEGGGNQPQHF. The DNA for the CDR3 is TGTGCCAGCAGTGAAGGGGGCGGCAATCAGCCCCAGCATTTT.

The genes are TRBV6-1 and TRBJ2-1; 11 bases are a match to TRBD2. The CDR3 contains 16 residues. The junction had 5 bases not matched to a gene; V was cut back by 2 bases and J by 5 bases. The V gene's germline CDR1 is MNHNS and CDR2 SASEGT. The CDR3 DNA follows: TGTGCCAGCAGTGAACTAGCGGGAGGCCCCCACAATGAGCAGTTCTTC. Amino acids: CASSELAGGPHNEQFF.